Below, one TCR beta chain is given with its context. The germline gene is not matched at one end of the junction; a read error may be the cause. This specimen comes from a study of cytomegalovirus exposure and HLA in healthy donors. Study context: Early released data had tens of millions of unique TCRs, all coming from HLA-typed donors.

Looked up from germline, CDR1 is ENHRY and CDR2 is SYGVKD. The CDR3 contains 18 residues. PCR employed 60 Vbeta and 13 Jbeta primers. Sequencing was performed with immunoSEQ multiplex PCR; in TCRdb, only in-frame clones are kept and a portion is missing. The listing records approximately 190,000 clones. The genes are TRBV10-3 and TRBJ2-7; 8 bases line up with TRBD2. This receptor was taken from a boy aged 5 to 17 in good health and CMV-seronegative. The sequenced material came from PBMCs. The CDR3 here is CAISESRETGGGAYGQYF. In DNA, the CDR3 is TGTGCCATCAGTGAGTCAAGGGAAACGGGAGGGGGGGCCTACGGGCAGTACTTC.